Listed here are 31 T cell receptor beta chains from one sample, sequenced in a study of blood T cell repertoires in COVID-19. Clones were sequenced by immunoSEQ multiplex PCR, and TCRdb holds only the in-frame ones, with some missing. The data contain roughly 70,000 clones, approximately 90% of them singletons. The sequenced sample consisted of peripheral blood. These receptor sequences come from a man between 65 and 79 years old with active or convalescent COVID-19.

V gene TRBV4-2 combines with J gene TRBJ1-1, with 9 bases lining up with TRBD1. V shed 5 bases, J shed 10 bases, and the junction held 11 bases outside the gene matches. This CDR3 has 14 residues. Looked up from germline, CDR1 is LGHNA and CDR2 is YNFKEQ. The CDR3 reads CASSGRDRAFGAFF. For the CDR3, the DNA is TGTGCCAGCAGCGGCCGGGACAGGGCTTTCGGAGCTTTCTTT.

The V and J genes are TRBV6-2 or TRBV6-3 and TRBJ2-5, with a weak D call TRBD1 (7 bases). V lost 2 bases and J lost 5, with 9 bases in between. The V gene's germline CDR1 is MNHEY and CDR2 SVGEGT. This CDR3 region has 13 residues. CDR3 region: CASSYPGGETQYF. The CDR3 nucleotides are TGTGCCAGCAGTTACCCAGGGGGGGAGACCCAGTACTTC.

The chain is built from TRBV2 and TRBJ2-3; 14 positions agree with TRBD2. The V and J ends lost 8 bases and 6 bases, in that order; junction bases with no gene match: 4. This CDR3 has 14 residues. Per germline, CDR1 SNHLY and CDR2 FYNNEI. The CDR3 protein is CASSGLAGVDTQYF. Here the CDR3 DNA reads TGTGCCAGCTCGGGACTAGCGGGAGTGGATACGCAGTATTTT.

The chain joins TRBV11-2 to TRBJ1-1; weak D call: TRBD1 (6 bases). Trimming took off 2 bases at V and 1 base at J, with 11 bases between the two ends. Germline lookup yields CDR1 SGHAT and CDR2 FQNNGV. The CDR3 contains 15 residues. CDR3 sequence: CASSLLTGSNTEAFF. CDR3 nucleotide sequence: TGTGCCAGCAGCTTATTGACAGGATCGAACACTGAAGCTTTCTTT.

This chain joins TRBV5-1 and TRBJ2-2; D possibly corresponds to TRBD2 (10 bases). The CDR3 consists of 16 residues. Deletions cut 3 bases from V and 6 bases from J, with 18 bases between. In germline, CDR1 is SGHRS, CDR2 YFSETQ. The CDR3 region is CASSWGQGLAPGELFF. DNA of the CDR3: TGCGCCAGCAGCTGGGGACAGGGACTAGCGCCCGGGGAGCTGTTTTTT.

The J gene is TRBJ1-2, the V gene TRBV5-4; D is possibly TRBD1 (6 bases). The CDR3 totals 13 residues. Germline V lookup: CDR1 SGHNT, CDR2 YYREEE (reference sequence). V lost 1 base, J lost 3 bases, and 7 bases lay in between. For the CDR3, the DNA is TGTGCCAGCAGCTTGTCAGGGGACTATGGCTACACCTTC. Encoded protein: CASSLSGDYGYTF.

The sample holds a few counts of this clone. This chain uses TRBV12-3 or TRBV12-4 with TRBJ2-2; 9 nucleotides agree with TRBD2. This CDR3 is built from 13 residues. The V gene end was trimmed by 3 bases and the J gene end by 7 bases; junction bases not matched to a gene: 0. For the CDR3, the DNA is TGTGCCAGCAGTTTGCGGGAGGGCGGGGAGCTGTTTTTT. Translated: CASSLREGGELFF.

This clone was counted a single time. The CDR3 bases are TGTGCCAGCACCCTGGGCACTGCCTCCTACAATGAGCAGTTCTTC. Translating it yields CASTLGTASYNEQFF. The chain employs TRBV7-9 and TRBJ2-1; unclear D gene. The length of the CDR3 is 15 residues. The V end lost 7 bases, the J end lost 0 bases, and 13 bases lay between the germline ends. Germline CDR1 SEHNR, CDR2 FQNEAQ (reference sequence).

The chain employs TRBV6-1 and TRBJ1-4, with D perhaps TRBD1 (6 bases). The germline CDR1 and CDR2 sequences are MNHNS and SASEGT. The CDR3 is 15 amino acids. V lost 1 base, J lost 4 bases, and 10 bases lay in between. The CDR3 sequence: CASSEGGGLNEKLFF. The CDR3 bases are TGTGCCAGCAGTGAAGGCGGGGGGCTTAATGAAAAACTGTTTTTT.

The chain is built from TRBV7-8 and TRBJ2-3; 8 nucleotides align to TRBD2. Unmatched junction bases numbered 9, after V lost 0 bases and J lost 4 bases. Germline V gene lookup returns CDR1 SGHVS and CDR2 FQNEAQ. The CDR3 covers 17 residues. The CDR3 spells CASSLALLAGVPDTQYF. As DNA, the CDR3 is TGTGCCAGCAGCTTAGCGCTTCTAGCGGGTGTACCAGATACGCAGTATTTT.

The sample holds one count of this clone. The chain recombines TRBV7-9 with TRBJ1-6, with D perhaps TRBD1 (5 bases). V shed 5 bases and J shed 7 bases, with 18 bases lying between them. The CDR3 runs to 16 residues. The germline V gene has CDR1 SEHNR and CDR2 FQNEAQ (reference sequence). CDR3 DNA sequence: TGTGCCAGCAGCCCGGCCCAGGGTACTGGGAATTCACCCCTCCACTTT. This gives the protein CASSPAQGTGNSPLHF.

V and J are TRBV5-1 and TRBJ1-4, with TRBD1 as a possible D gene (5 bases). Germline CDR1 and CDR2: SGHRS and YFSETQ. Between the trimmed V and J ends, which lost 4 bases and 4 bases, there was a span of 11 bases. CDR3 length: 14 amino acids. CDR3 protein: CASSGGDRNEKLFF. Written as DNA, the CDR3 is TGCGCCAGCAGCGGGGGGGATCGTAATGAAAAACTGTTTTTT.

The CDR3 coding sequence is TGTGCCAGCAGATCGACACCTACTAGCACAGATACGCAGTATTTT. The encoded protein is CASRSTPTSTDTQYF. This chain connects TRBV5-4 to TRBJ2-3; D is uncertain. Germline V gives CDR1 SGHNT, CDR2 YYREEE (reference sequence). This CDR3 has 15 residues. The V and J ends lost 5 bases and 0 bases respectively, with 13 bases between them.

This clone was counted a single time. The chain has TRBV4-1 and TRBJ2-3; possible D gene TRBD1, 6 bases. CDR1 MGHRA and CDR2 YSYEKL come from the germline V gene. V lost 2 bases and J 2 bases, leaving 14 bases between the germline ends. The CDR3 length is 16 residues. The CDR3 DNA reads as TGCGCCAGCAGCCAACTCCAGGGGATCCCCACAGATACGCAGTATTTT. Protein sequence: CASSQLQGIPTDTQYF.

CDR3 DNA sequence: TGTGCCAGCAGCCTCCTACCGGGACTCCAAGAGACCCAGTACTTC. It encodes CASSLLPGLQETQYF. The chain recombines TRBV7-3 with TRBJ2-5; a weak D match, TRBD2 (6 bases). Per germline, CDR1 SGHTA and CDR2 FQGTGA. Trimming stripped 5 bases from V and 1 base from J, with 14 bases between. The CDR3 contains 15 residues.

The gene calls are TRBV7-2 and TRBJ2-3; 9 bases map to TRBD2. With 0 bases clipped from V and 4 bases from J, the junction kept 11 bases outside the gene matches. The germline CDR1 and CDR2 sequences are SGHTA and FQGNSA. This CDR3 comprises 18 residues. Written as DNA, the CDR3 is TGTGCCAGCAGCTTAGCCCCTCTAGCGGGACGCCAGGCAGATACGCAGTATTTT. Protein sequence: CASSLAPLAGRQADTQYF.

The chain joins TRBV7-9 to TRBJ1-6; D gene ambiguous. Trimming took off 4 bases at V and 6 bases at J, with 13 bases between the two ends. The germline gives CDR1 SEHNR, CDR2 FQNEAQ (reference sequence). The CDR3 contains 15 residues. The CDR3 reads CASSSAGGLNSPLHF. The CDR3 DNA follows: TGTGCCAGCAGCTCGGCCGGCGGGCTTAATTCACCCCTCCACTTT.

This chain connects TRBV7-8 to TRBJ1-2, with 7 bases matching TRBD1. This CDR3 has 16 amino acids. The V gene's germline CDR1 is SGHVS and CDR2 FQNEAQ. Trimming cost V 4 bases and J 4 bases; bases outside gene matches: 12. The CDR3 DNA reads as TGTGCCAGCAGCTCGGGACGGACGAGGGGGCTCTATGGCTACACCTTC. Amino acid sequence: CASSSGRTRGLYGYTF.

Only a few counts were recorded for this clone. V is TRBV6-2 or TRBV6-3 and J is TRBJ2-5; D is ambiguous. V was pared by 2 bases and J by 4 bases, with 5 bases between. Germline V gives CDR1 MNHEY, CDR2 SVGEGT. This CDR3 is 12 amino acids long. The CDR3 coding sequence is TGTGCCAGCAGTTACCCCCTAGAGACCCAGTACTTC. Residues: CASSYPLETQYF.

The CDR3 DNA reads as TGTGCCAGCAGCTCCCCACGGCAGGGCGGAACCGGGGAGCTGTTTTTT. This codes for CASSSPRQGGTGELFF. J is TRBJ2-2 and V is TRBV5-4; tentative D call: TRBD1 (5 bases). V gave up 3 bases and J gave up 5 bases, with 17 bases separating them. CDR3 length equals 16 residues. Germline CDR1 reads SGHNT; CDR2 reads YYREEE (reference sequence).

The chain has TRBV11-3 and TRBJ1-1; 8 nucleotides line up with TRBD1. The CDR3 is 15 amino acids. With V trimmed by 5 bases and J by 4 bases, 9 bases remained unmatched. Looked up from germline, CDR1 is SGHNT and CDR2 is YENEEA. The DNA for the CDR3 is TGTGCCAGCAGCGGCTCGGACAGGGACCCCACTGAAGCTTTCTTT. Protein sequence: CASSGSDRDPTEAFF.

V is TRBV7-8 and J is TRBJ1-5, with D tentatively TRBD1 (5 bases). The CDR3 is 15 residues long. V lost 0 bases and J lost 0, with 6 bases in between. The germline V gene has CDR1 SGHVS and CDR2 FQNEAQ. The CDR3 sequence is CASSLARDSNQPQHF. The CDR3 DNA reads as TGTGCCAGCAGCTTAGCCAGGGATAGCAATCAGCCCCAGCATTTT.

This chain uses TRBV6-7 with TRBJ2-1, with D unclear. TRBV6-7 is labeled an ORF, and its function is uncertain. The CDR3 runs to 14 residues. V lost 0 bases and J lost 8, with 11 bases in between. The CDR3 loop reads CASSYSSRGDEQFF. The CDR3 region has the DNA TGTGCCAGCAGTTACTCGAGTAGAGGTGATGAGCAGTTCTTC.

The rearrangement joins TRBV10-3 to TRBJ1-1; 11 bases match TRBD1. J gave up 6 bases and V 10 bases, and 13 bases lay outside the gene matches. CDR1 is ENHRY, CDR2 SYGVKD, per germline. The CDR3 sequence is 15 residues long. Here the CDR3 DNA reads TGTGCCACCACGAAAGGACAGGGGGCGAGCGCTGAAGCTTTCTTT. Protein sequence: CATTKGQGASAEAFF.

The genes are TRBV7-2 and TRBJ1-5; D is perhaps TRBD1 (6 bases). The V gene lost 5 bases and the J gene lost 4 bases, with 15 bases spanning the gap. Germline V gene sequence: CDR1 SGHTA, CDR2 FQGNSA. The CDR3 loop spans 15 amino acids. CDR3 DNA: TGTGCCAGCAGCCCGGGGGGCAATGAGAATCAGCCCCAGCATTTT. Translation gives CASSPGGNENQPQHF.

CDR3 protein: CASSSHRGQPQHF. The CDR3 region has the DNA TGTGCCAGTAGTTCGCACAGGGGCCAGCCCCAGCATTTT. The chain employs TRBV19 and TRBJ1-5; 7 nucleotides align to TRBD1. The CDR3 is made up of 13 amino acids. Unmatched junction bases numbered 5, after V lost 5 bases and J lost 7 bases. Germline CDR1 reads LNHDA; CDR2 reads SQIVND (reference sequence).

This rearrangement joins TRBV28 to TRBJ2-5, with 7 bases identical to TRBD2. Germline V gives CDR1 MDHEN, CDR2 SYDVKM. With V trimmed by 6 bases and J by 5 bases, 15 bases remained unmatched. The CDR3 totals 16 residues. The CDR3 region is CASSTFGGGPEETQYF. CDR3 bases: TGTGCCAGCAGCACTTTCGGGGGAGGGCCAGAGGAGACCCAGTACTTC.

The V call is TRBV18, the J call TRBJ2-1; 7 bases are a match to TRBD2. J lost 5 bases, V lost 4 bases, and 5 bases had no gene match. The CDR3 totals 14 residues. The germline V gene has CDR1 KGHSH and CDR2 LQKENI. This CDR3 reads CASSRGTTNNEQFF. The CDR3 nucleotides read TGTGCCAGCTCACGGGGGACTACAAACAATGAGCAGTTCTTC.

For the CDR3, the DNA is TGTGCCAGCACCCAACAAGCAGGGTATAATGAAAAACTGTTTTTT. This sequence encodes CASTQQAGYNEKLFF. J is TRBJ1-4 and V is TRBV7-2; perhaps TRBD1 as D (5 bases). Germline CDR1 is SGHTA and CDR2 is FQGNSA. This CDR3 region has 15 residues. V dropped 7 bases and J dropped 4 bases, with 16 bases sitting between them.

CDR3 nucleotide sequence: TGTGCCAGCAGCTTAACTAGCGGGGGATACAATGAGCAGTTCTTC. It specifies CASSLTSGGYNEQFF. The chain combines TRBV7-2 with TRBJ2-1; 11 bases fit TRBD2. Germline V gene sequence: CDR1 SGHTA, CDR2 FQGNSA. The CDR3 extends over 15 amino acids. With V trimmed by 2 bases and J by 4 bases, 1 base remained unmatched.

The chain links TRBV27 to TRBJ1-1, with 10 nucleotides matching TRBD1. Trimming took 8 bases from V and 4 from J; bases not matched to a gene: 4. There are 13 residues in the CDR3. Germline CDR1 and CDR2: MNHEY and SMNVEV (reference sequence). The CDR3 region has the DNA TGTGCCAGCCTCCGGACAGGGGGCACTGAAGCTTTCTTT. Protein product: CASLRTGGTEAFF.